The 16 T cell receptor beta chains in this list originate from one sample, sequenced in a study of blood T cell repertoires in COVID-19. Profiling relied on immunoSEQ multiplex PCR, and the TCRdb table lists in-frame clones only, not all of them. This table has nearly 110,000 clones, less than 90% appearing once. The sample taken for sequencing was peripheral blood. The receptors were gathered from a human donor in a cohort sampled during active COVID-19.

The CDR3 reads CASSEWEGGATNEKLFF. The CDR3 bases are TGTGCCAGCAGTGAATGGGAGGGTGGAGCAACTAATGAAAAACTGTTTTTT. The rearrangement joins TRBV25-1 to TRBJ1-4; D is unclear. V lost 1 base to trimming and J lost 0 bases, with 12 bases between them. This CDR3 is 17 amino acids long. The germline CDR1 and CDR2 sequences are MGHDK and SYGVNS.

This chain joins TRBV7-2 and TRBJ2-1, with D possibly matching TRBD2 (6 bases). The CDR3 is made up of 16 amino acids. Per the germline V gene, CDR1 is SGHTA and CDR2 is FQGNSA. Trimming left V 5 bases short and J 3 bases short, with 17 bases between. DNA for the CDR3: TGTGCCAGCAGCACCCGGGGAGGAGCGGGCTACAATGAGCAGTTCTTC. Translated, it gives CASSTRGGAGYNEQFF.

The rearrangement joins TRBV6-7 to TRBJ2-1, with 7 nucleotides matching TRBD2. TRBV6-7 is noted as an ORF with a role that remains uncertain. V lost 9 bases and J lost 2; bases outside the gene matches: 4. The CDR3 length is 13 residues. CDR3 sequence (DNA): TGTGCCAGTCCTAGCGGAGCCTACAATGAGCAGTTCTTC. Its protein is CASPSGAYNEQFF.

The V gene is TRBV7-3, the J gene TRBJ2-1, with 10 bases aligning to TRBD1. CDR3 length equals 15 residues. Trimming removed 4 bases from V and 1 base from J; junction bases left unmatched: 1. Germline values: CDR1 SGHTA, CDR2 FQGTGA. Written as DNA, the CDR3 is TGTGCCAGCAGCTCGGACAGGGGGTCCTACAATGAGCAGTTCTTC. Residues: CASSSDRGSYNEQFF.

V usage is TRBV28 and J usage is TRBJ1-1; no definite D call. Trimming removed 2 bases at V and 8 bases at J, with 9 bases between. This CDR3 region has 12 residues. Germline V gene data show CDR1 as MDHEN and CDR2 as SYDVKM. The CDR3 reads CASSLRRVEAFF. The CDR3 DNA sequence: TGTGCCAGCAGTTTAAGAAGAGTAGAAGCTTTCTTT.

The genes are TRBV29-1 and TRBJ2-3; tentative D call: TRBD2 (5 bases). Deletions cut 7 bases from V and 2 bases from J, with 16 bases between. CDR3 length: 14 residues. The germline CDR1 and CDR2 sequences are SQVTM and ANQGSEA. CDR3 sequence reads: CSGRLNLNTDTQYF. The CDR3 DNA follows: TGCAGCGGTAGACTAAACCTAAACACAGATACGCAGTATTTT.

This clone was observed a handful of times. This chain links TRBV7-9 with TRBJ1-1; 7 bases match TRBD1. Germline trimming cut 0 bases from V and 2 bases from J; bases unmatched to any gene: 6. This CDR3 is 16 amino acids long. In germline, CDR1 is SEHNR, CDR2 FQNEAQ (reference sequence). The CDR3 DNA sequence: TGTGCCAGCAGCTTAGCTATAGGGACAGCTAACACTGAAGCTTTCTTT. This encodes CASSLAIGTANTEAFF.

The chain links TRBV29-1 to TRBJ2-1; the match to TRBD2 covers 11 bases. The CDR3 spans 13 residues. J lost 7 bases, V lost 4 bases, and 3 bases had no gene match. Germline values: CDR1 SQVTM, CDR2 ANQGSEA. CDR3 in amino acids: CSVVAGGPNEQFF. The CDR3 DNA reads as TGCAGCGTTGTAGCGGGAGGGCCGAATGAGCAGTTCTTC.

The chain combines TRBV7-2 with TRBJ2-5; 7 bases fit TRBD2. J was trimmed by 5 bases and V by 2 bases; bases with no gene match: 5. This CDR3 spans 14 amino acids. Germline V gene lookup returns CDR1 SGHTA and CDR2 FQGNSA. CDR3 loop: CASSLQAGVETQYF. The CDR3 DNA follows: TGTGCCAGCAGCTTACAGGCGGGAGTGGAGACCCAGTACTTC. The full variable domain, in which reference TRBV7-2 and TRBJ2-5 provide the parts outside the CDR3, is GAGVSQSPSNKVTEKGKDVELRCDPISGHTALYWYRQSLGQGLEFLIYFQGNSAPDKSGLPSDRFSAERTGGSVSTLTIQRTQQEDSAVYLCASSLQAGVETQYFGPGTRLLVL.

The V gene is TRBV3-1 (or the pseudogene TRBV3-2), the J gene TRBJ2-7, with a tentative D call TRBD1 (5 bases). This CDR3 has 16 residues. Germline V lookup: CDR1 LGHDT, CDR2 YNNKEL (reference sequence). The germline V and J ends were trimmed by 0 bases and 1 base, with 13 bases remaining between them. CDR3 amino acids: CASSQDFRRESYEQYF. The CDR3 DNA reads TGTGCCAGCAGCCAAGATTTTCGCAGGGAATCCTACGAGCAGTACTTC.

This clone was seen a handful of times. DNA for the CDR3: TGTGCCAGCAGGCCCTTACTAGCGACAAACACAGATACGCAGTATTTT. Translation gives CASRPLLATNTDTQYF. The chain couples TRBV28 to TRBJ2-3; TRBD2 matches 7 bases. CDR1 is MDHEN and CDR2 is SYDVKM in the germline V gene. The CDR3 runs to 16 residues. With 6 bases clipped from V and 2 bases from J, the junction kept 11 bases outside the gene matches.

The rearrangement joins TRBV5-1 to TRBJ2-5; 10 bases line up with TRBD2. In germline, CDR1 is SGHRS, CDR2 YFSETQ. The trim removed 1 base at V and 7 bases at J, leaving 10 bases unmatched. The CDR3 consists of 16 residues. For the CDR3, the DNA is TGCGCCAGCAGCTTGAGGCCTAGCGGGGGAAAGTTGACCCAGTACTTC. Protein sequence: CASSLRPSGGKLTQYF.

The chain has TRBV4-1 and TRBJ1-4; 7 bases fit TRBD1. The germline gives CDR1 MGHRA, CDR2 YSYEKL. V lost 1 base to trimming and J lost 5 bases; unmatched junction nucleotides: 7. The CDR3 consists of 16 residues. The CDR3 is CASSQATGQPNEKLFF. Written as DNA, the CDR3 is TGCGCCAGCAGCCAAGCAACGGGACAGCCGAATGAAAAACTGTTTTTT.

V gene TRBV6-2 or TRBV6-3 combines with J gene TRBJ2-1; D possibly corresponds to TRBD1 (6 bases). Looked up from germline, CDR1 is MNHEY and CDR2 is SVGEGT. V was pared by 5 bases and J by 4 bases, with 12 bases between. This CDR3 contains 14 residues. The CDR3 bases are TGTGCCAGCAGTACACCAGGGGTGTACAATGAGCAGTTCTTC. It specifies CASSTPGVYNEQFF.

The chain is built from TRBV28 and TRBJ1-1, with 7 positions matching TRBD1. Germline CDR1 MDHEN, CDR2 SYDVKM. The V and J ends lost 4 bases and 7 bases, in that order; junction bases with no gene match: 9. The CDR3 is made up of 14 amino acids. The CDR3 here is CASSSGGSTVEAFF. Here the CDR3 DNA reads TGTGCCAGCAGTTCAGGGGGATCGACTGTTGAAGCTTTCTTT.

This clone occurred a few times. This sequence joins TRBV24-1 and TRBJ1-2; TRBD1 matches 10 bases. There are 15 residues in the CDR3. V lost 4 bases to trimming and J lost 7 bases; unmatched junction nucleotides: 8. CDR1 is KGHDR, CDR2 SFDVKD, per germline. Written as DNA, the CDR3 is TGTGCCACCAGTGACCCGGGACAGGGGTCACTTGGCTACACCTTC. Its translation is CATSDPGQGSLGYTF.